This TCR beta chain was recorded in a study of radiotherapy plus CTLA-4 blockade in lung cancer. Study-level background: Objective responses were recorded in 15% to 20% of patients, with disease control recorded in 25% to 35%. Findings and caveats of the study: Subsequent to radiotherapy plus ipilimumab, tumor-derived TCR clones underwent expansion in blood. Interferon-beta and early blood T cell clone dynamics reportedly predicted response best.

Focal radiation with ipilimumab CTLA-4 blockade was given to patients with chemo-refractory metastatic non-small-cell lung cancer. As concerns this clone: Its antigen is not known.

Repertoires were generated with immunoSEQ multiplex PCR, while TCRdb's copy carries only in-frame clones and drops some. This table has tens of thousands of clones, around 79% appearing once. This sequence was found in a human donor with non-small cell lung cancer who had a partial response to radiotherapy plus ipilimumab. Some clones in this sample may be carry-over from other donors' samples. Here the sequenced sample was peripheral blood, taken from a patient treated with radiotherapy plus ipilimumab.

The CDR3 spells CASSLKFQGASDQPQHF. The CDR3 DNA is TGTGCCAGCAGCTTGAAGTTCCAGGGGGCAAGCGATCAGCCCCAGCATTTT. This chain joins TRBV5-5 and TRBJ1-5; 8 bases line up with TRBD1. V was pared by 1 base and J by 5 bases, with 11 bases of the junction left unmatched. The CDR3 runs 17 residues. Germline CDR1 reads SGHKS; CDR2 reads YYEKEE (reference sequence).